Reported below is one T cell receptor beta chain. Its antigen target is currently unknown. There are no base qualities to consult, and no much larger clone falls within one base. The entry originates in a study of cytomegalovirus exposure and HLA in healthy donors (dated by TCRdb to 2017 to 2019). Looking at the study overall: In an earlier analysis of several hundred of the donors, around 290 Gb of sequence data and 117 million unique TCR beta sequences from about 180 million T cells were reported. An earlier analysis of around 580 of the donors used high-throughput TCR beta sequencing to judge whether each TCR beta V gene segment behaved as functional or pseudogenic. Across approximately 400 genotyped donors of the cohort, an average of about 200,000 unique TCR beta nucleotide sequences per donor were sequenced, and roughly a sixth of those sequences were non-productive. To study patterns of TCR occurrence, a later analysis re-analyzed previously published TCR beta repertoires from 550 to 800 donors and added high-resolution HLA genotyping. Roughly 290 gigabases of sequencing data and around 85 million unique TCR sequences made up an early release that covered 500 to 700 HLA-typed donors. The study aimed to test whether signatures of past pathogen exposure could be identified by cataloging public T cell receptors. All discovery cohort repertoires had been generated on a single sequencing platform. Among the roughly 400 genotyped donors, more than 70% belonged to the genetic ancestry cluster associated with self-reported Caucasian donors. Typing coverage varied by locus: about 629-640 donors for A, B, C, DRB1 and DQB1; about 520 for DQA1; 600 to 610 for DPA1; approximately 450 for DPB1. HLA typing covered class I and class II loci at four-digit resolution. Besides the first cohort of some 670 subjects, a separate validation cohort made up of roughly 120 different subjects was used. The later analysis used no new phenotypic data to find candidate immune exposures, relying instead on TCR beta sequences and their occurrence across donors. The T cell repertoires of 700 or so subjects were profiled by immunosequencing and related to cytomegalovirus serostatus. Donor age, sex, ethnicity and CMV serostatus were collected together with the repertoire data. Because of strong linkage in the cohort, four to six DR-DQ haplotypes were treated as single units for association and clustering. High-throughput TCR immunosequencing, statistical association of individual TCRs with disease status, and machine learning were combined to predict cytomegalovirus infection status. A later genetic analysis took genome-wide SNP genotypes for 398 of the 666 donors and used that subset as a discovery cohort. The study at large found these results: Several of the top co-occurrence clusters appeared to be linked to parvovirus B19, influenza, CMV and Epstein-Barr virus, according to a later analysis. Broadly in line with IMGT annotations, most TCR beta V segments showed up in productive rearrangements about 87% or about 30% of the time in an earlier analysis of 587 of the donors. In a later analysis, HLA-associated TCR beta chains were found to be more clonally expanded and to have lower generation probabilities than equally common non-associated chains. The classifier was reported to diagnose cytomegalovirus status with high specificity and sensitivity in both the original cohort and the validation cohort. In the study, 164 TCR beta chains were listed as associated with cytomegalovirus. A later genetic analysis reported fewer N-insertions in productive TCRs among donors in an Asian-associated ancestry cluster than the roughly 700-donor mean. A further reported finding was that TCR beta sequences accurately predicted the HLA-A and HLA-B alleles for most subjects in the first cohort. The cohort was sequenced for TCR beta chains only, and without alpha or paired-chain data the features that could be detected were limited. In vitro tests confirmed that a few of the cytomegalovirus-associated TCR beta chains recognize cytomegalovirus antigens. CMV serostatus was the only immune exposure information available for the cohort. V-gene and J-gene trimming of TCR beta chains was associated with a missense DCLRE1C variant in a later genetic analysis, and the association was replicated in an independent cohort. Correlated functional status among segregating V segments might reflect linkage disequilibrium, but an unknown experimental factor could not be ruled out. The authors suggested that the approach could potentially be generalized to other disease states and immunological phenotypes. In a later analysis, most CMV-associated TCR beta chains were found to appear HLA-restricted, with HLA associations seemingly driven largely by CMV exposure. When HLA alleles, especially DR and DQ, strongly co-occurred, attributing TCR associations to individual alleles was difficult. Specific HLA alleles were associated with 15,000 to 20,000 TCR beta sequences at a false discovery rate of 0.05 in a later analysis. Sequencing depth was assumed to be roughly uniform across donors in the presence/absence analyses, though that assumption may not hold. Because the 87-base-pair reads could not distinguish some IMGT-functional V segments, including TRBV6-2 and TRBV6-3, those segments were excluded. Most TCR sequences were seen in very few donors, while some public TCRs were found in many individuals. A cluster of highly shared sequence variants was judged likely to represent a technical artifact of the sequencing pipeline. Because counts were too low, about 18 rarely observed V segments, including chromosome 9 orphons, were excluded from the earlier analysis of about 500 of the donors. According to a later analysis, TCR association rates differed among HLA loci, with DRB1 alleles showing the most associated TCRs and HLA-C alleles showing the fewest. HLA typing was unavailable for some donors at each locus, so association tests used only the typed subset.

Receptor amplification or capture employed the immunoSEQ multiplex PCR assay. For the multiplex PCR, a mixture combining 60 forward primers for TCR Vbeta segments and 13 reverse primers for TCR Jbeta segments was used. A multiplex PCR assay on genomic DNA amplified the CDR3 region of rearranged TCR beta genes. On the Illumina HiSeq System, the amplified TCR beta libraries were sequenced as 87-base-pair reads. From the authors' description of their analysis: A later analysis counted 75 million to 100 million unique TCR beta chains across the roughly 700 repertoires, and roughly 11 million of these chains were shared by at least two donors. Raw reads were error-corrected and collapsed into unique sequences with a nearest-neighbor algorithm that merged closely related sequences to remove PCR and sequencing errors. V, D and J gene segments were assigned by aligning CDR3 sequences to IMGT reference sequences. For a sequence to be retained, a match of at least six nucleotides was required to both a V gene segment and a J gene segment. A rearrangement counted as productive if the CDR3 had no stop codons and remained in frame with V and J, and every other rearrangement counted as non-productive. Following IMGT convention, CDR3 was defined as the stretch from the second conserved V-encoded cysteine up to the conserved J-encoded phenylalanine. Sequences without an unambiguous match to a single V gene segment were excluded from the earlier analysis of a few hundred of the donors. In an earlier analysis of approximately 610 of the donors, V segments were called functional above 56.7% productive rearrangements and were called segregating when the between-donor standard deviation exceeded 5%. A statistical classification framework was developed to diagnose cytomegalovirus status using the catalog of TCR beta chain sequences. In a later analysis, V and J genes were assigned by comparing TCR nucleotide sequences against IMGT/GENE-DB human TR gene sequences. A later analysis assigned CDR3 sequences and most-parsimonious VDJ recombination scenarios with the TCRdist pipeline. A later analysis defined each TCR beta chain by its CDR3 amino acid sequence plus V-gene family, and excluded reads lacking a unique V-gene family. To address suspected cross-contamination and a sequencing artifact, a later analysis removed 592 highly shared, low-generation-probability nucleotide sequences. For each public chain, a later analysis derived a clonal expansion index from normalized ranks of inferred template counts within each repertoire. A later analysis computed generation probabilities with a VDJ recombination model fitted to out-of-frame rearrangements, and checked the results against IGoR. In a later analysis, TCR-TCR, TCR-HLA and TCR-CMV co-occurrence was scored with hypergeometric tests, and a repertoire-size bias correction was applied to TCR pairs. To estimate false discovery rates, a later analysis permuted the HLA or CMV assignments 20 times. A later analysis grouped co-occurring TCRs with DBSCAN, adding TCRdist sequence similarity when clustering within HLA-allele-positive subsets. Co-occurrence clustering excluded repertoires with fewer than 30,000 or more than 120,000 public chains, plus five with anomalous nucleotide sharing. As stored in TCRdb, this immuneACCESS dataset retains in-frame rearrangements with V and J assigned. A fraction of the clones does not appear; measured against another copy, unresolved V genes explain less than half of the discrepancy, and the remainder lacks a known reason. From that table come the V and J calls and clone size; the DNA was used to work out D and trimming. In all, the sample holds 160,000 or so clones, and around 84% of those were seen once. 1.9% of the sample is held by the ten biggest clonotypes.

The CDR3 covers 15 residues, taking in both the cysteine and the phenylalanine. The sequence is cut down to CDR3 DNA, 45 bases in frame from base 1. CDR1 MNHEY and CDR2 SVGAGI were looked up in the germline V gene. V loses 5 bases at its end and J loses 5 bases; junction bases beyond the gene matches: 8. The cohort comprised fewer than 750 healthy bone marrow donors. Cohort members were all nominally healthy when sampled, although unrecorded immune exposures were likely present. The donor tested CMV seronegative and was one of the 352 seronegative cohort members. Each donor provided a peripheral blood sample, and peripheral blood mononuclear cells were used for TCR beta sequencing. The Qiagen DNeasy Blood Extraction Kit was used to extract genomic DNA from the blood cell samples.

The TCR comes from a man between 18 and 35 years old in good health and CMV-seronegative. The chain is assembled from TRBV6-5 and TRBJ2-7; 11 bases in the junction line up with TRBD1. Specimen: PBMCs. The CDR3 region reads CASSPLGGQGDEQYF. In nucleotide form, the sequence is TGTGCCAGCAGTCCGCTCGGGGGACAGGGGGACGAGCAGTACTTC.